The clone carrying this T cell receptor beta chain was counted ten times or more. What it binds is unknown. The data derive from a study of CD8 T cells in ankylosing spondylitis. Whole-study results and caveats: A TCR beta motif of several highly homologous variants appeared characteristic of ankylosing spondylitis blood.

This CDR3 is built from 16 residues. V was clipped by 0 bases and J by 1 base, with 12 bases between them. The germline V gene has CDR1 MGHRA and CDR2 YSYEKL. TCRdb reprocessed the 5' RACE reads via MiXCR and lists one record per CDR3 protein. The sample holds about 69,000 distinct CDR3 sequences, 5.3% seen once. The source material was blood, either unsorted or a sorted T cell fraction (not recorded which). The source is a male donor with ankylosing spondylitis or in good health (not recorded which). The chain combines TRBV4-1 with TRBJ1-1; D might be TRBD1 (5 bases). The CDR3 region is CASSQERAGANTEAFF. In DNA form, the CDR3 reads TGCGCCAGCAGCCAAGAAAGGGCCGGGGCGAACACTGAAGCTTTCTTT.